This TCR beta chain was found in a study of shared clonotypes between healthy human individuals. Study outcomes and limitations: Generation of non-shared clonotypes was less probable than generation of clonotypes shared by all four donors.

Germline V CDR1 and CDR2: SGHKS, YYEKEE (reference sequence). CDR3 length equals 15 residues. V was clipped by 4 bases and J by 6 bases; unmatched bases: 11. Healthy and HIV-negative, the adult donors had no recent acute infections or vaccinations. Some clones are missing from TCRdb's copy, which holds only in-frame ones; the method was immunoSEQ multiplex PCR. Altogether around 1.1 million clones are present, approximately 80% being singletons, with the ten largest covering approximately 0.9%. Points on this clone: Antigen specificity is unknown.

The sequencing sample was made of memory CD4+ T cells from PBMCs. Subset meaning: CD45RA-negative fraction. The chain is built from TRBV5-5 and TRBJ2-7; 9 bases are a match to TRBD1. This receptor was identified in a man between 18 and 29 years old in good health. Some clones in this sample may be carry-over from other donors' samples. The CDR3 protein is CASSPGTGIGGEQYF. Here the CDR3 DNA reads TGTGCCAGCAGCCCCGGGACAGGGATCGGGGGCGAGCAGTACTTC.